The 15 T cell receptor beta chains below all came from one sample that was sequenced in a study of CD8 T cells in ankylosing spondylitis. TCRdb re-called the 5' RACE reads with MiXCR, one entry per CDR3 protein. Found here are some 200,000 distinct CDR3 sequences, more than 25% of them singletons; the top ten hold about 6.2%. Source material: blood, either unsorted or a sorted T cell fraction (not recorded which). Every receptor here comes from a male donor with ankylosing spondylitis or in good health (not recorded which).

This clonotype came up many times. The chain carries TRBV5-1 and TRBJ2-7, with 9 nucleotides matching TRBD1. The J segment lost 0 bases and the V segment lost 2 bases, leaving 6 bases of the junction unmatched. CDR1 SGHRS and CDR2 YFSETQ come from the germline V gene. The CDR3 length is 16 residues. In DNA form, the CDR3 reads TGCGCCAGCAGCTTTGAAGGGACAGGGAGCTCCTACGAGCAGTACTTC. Translated: CASSFEGTGSSYEQYF. The whole variable domain, filled in from reference TRBV5-1 and TRBJ2-7, reads KAGVTQTPRYLIKTRGQQVTLSCSPISGHRSVSWYQQTPGQGLQFLFEYFSETQRNKGNFPGRFSGRQFSNSRSEMNVSTLELGDSALYLCASSFEGTGSSYEQYFGPGTRLTVT.

This clonotype was counted many times. The chain carries TRBV5-4 and TRBJ2-7, with D uncertain. This CDR3 has 12 residues. Per germline, CDR1 SGHNT and CDR2 YYREEE (reference sequence). Trimming took off 2 bases at V and 2 bases at J, with 5 bases between the two ends. The CDR3 here is CASSFGPYEQYF. The CDR3 bases are TGTGCCAGCAGCTTCGGGCCCTACGAGCAGTACTTC.

This clonotype was seen a few times. The chain carries TRBV28 and TRBJ2-5; D uncertain. The germline V and J ends were trimmed by 6 bases and 5 bases, with 13 bases remaining between them. Germline CDR1 reads MDHEN; CDR2 reads SYDVKM. The CDR3 runs 13 residues. DNA for the CDR3: TGTGCCAGCAGCCTTCTCGCATCGGAGACCCAGTACTTC. Its protein is CASSLLASETQYF.

This clonotype was counted many times. The V gene is TRBV11-3, the J gene TRBJ2-5; tentatively, D is TRBD1 (5 bases). The CDR3 is 15 amino acids. The ends were cut back, 2 bases at V and 4 bases at J, with 14 bases in the middle. Germline CDR1 SGHNT, CDR2 YENEEA. The CDR3 is CASSLNSGPGETQYF. CDR3 sequence (DNA): TGTGCCAGCAGCTTAAACTCAGGGCCGGGAGAGACCCAGTACTTC.

This clonotype was detected ten times or more. The V call is TRBV28, the J call TRBJ2-5; D ambiguous. The CDR3 is 15 residues long. Germline CDR1 is MDHEN and CDR2 is SYDVKM. The germline V and J ends were trimmed by 2 bases and 5 bases, with 15 bases remaining between them. The CDR3 is CASSLGATNRETQYF. The CDR3 DNA reads as TGTGCCAGCAGTTTAGGAGCGACCAATCGGGAGACCCAGTACTTC.

In its sample, this clonotype was seen many times. The chain employs TRBV9 and TRBJ2-7; 13 bases are a match to TRBD2. Germline V gene data show CDR1 as SGDLS and CDR2 as YYNGEE. Trimming cost V 4 bases and J 2 bases; bases outside gene matches: 3. The CDR3 has 15 residues. CDR3 amino acids: CASSRGTSGAYEQYF. In DNA, the CDR3 is TGTGCCAGCAGCCGAGGGACTAGCGGGGCCTACGAGCAGTACTTC.

This clonotype was detected ten times or more. The J gene is TRBJ1-2, the V gene TRBV5-1, with 8 bases identical to TRBD1. The CDR3 has 15 residues. Trimming took 10 bases from V and 3 from J; bases not matched to a gene: 14. Germline CDR1 reads SGHRS; CDR2 reads YFSETQ. CDR3 sequence reads: CASRTGTMDYYGYTF. DNA for the CDR3: TGCGCCTCTCGGACAGGGACGATGGATTACTATGGCTACACCTTC. The whole variable domain, filled in from reference TRBV5-1 and TRBJ1-2, reads KAGVTQTPRYLIKTRGQQVTLSCSPISGHRSVSWYQQTPGQGLQFLFEYFSETQRNKGNFPGRFSGRQFSNSRSEMNVSTLELGDSALYLCASRTGTMDYYGYTFGSGTRLTVV.

This clonotype was seen many times. The chain recombines TRBV29-1 with TRBJ2-1, with D perhaps matching TRBD2 (6 bases). The V end was cut by 4 bases, the J end by 0 bases, with 7 bases between. The CDR3 covers 13 residues. Looked up from germline, CDR1 is SQVTM and CDR2 is ANQGSEA. The CDR3 reads CSVAGSSYNEQFF. CDR3 nucleotide sequence: TGCAGCGTTGCCGGGAGCTCCTACAATGAGCAGTTCTTC.

This clonotype was detected ten times or more. Written as DNA, the CDR3 is TGCGCCAGCAGCTTGAGGTACAGGGAGGGCCACGAGCAGTACTTC. Amino acids: CASSLRYREGHEQYF. The rearrangement joins TRBV5-1 to TRBJ2-7; D is perhaps TRBD2 (7 bases). Germline values: CDR1 SGHRS, CDR2 YFSETQ. The CDR3 totals 15 residues. Trimming left V 1 base short and J 5 bases short, with 16 bases between.

The sample holds one count of this clonotype. This chain links TRBV20-1 with TRBJ2-2, with 9 bases matching TRBD2. The CDR3 spans 14 residues. The trim removed 2 bases at V and 4 bases at J, leaving 2 bases unmatched. Germline CDR1 DFQATT, CDR2 SNEGSKA (reference sequence). The CDR3 sequence is CSARNSGSTGELFF. Written as DNA, the CDR3 is TGCAGTGCTAGAAATAGCGGGAGCACCGGGGAGCTGTTTTTT.

This clonotype was detected many times. The CDR3 sequence is CASSARLAGGPGNEQFF. CDR3 nucleotide sequence: TGTGCCAGCAGCGCCCGACTAGCGGGAGGGCCGGGGAATGAGCAGTTCTTC. This rearrangement joins TRBV7-2 to TRBJ2-1, with 14 bases identical to TRBD2. This CDR3 is built from 17 residues. With V trimmed by 5 bases and J by 7 bases, 10 bases remained unmatched. The germline V gene encodes CDR1 SGHTA and CDR2 FQGNSA.

There are many counts of this clonotype. The chain joins TRBV4-3 to TRBJ2-2; D gene unclear. Trimming pared 5 bases from V and 5 bases from J, leaving 18 bases between. In germline, CDR1 is LGHNA, CDR2 YSLEER. This CDR3 has 16 amino acids. The CDR3 DNA reads as TGCGCCAGCAGCGACGTAGCTGGAGCAAGGACCGGGGAGCTGTTTTTT. It specifies CASSDVAGARTGELFF.

This clonotype was counted ten times or more. V usage is TRBV4-1 and J usage is TRBJ2-5; 9 bases are shared with TRBD1. V gave up 1 base and J gave up 5 bases; unmatched junction bases: 8. This CDR3 has 16 amino acids. The germline V gene has CDR1 MGHRA and CDR2 YSYEKL. CDR3 in DNA: TGCGCCAGCAGCCAAGCCGACAGGGGGATGAGGGAGACCCAGTACTTC. Translated: CASSQADRGMRETQYF.

This clonotype was observed many times. This chain connects TRBV4-1 to TRBJ2-7, with TRBD2 as a possible D gene (6 bases). CDR3 length: 15 amino acids. Germline V gene lookup returns CDR1 MGHRA and CDR2 YSYEKL. V was cut by 0 bases and J by 2 bases, with 11 bases left in between. The CDR3 loop reads CASSQDSRGTYEQYF. CDR3 in DNA: TGCGCCAGCAGCCAAGACTCTCGGGGGACCTACGAGCAGTACTTC.

There are many counts of this clonotype. The rearrangement links TRBV12-3 or TRBV12-4 to TRBJ1-5; the D is unclear. This CDR3 is built from 17 residues. V lost 8 bases and J lost 0, with 20 bases in between. CDR3 nucleotides: TGTGCCAGCGACCTTCGGCCAGGCTACAATAGCAATCAGCCCCAGCATTTT. Its protein is CASDLRPGYNSNQPQHF.